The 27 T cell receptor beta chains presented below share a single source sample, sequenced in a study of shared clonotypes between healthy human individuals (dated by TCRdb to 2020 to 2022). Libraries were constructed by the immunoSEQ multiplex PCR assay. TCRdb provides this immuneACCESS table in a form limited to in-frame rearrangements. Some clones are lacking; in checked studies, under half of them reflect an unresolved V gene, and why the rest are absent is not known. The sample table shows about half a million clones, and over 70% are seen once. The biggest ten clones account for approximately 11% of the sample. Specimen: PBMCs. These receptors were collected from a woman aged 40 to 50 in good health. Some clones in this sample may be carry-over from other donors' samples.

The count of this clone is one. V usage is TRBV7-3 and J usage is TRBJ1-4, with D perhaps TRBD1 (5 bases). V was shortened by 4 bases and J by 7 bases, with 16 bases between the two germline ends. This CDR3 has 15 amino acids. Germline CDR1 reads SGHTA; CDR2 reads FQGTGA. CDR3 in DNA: TGTGCCAGCAGCTCTCCCGGGACGGCTTTTGAAAAACTGTTTTTT. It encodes CASSSPGTAFEKLFF.

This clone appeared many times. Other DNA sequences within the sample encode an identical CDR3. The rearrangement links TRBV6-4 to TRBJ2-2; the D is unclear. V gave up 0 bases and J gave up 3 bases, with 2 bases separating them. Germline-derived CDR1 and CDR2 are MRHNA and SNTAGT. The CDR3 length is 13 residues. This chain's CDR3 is CASSDSDTGELFF. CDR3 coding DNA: TGTGCCAGCAGTGACTCTGACACCGGGGAGCTGTTTTTT.

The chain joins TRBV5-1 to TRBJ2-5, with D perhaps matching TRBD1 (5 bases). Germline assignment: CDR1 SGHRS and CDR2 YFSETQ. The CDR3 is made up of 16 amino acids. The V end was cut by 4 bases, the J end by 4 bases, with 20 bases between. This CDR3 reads CASSRRQLVTPETQYF. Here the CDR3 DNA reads TGCGCCAGCAGCAGAAGACAGCTCGTTACCCCAGAGACCCAGTACTTC.

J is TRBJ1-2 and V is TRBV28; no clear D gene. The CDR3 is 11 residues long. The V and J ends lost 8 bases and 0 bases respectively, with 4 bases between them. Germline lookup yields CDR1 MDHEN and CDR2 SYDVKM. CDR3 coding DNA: TGTGCCAGCGGGGCTAACTATGGCTACACCTTC. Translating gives CASGANYGYTF.

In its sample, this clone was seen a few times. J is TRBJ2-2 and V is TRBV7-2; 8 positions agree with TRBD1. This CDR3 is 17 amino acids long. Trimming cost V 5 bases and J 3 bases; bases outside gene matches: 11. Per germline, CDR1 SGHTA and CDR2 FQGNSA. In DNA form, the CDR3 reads TGTGCCAGCAGCGTGGACAGGGCTCGGATCGACACCGGGGAGCTGTTTTTT. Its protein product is CASSVDRARIDTGELFF.

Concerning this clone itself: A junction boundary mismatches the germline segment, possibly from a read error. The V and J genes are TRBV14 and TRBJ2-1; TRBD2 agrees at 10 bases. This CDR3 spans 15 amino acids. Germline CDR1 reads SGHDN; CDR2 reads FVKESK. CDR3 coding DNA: TGCGCCAGCAGCCACGTCCTGGCTAGCGGGGGTGAGCAGTTCTTC. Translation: CASSHVLASGGEQFF. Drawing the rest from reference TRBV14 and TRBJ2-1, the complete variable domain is EAGVTQFPSHSVIEKGQTVTLRCDPISGHDNLYWYRRVMGKEIKFLLHFVKESKQDESGMPNNRFLAERTGGTYSTLKVQPAELEDSGVYFCASSHVLASGGEQFFGPGTRLTVL.

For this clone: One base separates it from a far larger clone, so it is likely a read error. CDR3 nucleotide sequence: TGTGCCAGCAGCCCTGGACAGACCATGGAAGCTTTCTTT. Its protein is CASSPGQTMEAFF. The chain uses TRBV28 and TRBJ1-1; D may be TRBD1 (6 bases). Germline lookup yields CDR1 MDHEN and CDR2 SYDVKM. The CDR3 runs to 13 residues. V lost 6 bases and J lost 8, with 16 bases in between.

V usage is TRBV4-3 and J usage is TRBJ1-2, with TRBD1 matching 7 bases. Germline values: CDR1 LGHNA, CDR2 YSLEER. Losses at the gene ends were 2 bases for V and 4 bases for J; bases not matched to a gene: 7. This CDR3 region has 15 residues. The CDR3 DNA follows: TGCGCCAGCAGCCAAAGAACCGGGACAGTCTATGGCTACACCTTC. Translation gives CASSQRTGTVYGYTF.

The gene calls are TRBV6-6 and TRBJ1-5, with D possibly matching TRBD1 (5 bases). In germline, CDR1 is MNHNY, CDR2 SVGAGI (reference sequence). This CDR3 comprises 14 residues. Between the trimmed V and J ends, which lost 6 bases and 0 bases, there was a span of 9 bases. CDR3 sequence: CASRRDASNQPQHF. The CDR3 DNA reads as TGTGCCAGCAGGAGGGACGCTAGCAATCAGCCCCAGCATTTT.

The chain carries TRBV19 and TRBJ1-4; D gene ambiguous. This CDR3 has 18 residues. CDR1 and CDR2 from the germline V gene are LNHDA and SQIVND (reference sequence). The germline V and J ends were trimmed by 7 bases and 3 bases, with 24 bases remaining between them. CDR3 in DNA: TGTGCCAGTAAACTGACCGACCTCCTGGGAGGCGCTAATGAAAAACTGTTTTTT. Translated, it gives CASKLTDLLGGANEKLFF.

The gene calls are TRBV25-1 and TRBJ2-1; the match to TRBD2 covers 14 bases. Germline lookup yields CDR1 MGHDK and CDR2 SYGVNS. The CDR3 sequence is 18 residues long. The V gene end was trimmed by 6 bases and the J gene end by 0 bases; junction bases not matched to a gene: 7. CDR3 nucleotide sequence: TGTGCCAGCAGCACCGGGACTAGCGGGAGTTACTCCTACAATGAGCAGTTCTTC. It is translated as CASSTGTSGSYSYNEQFF.

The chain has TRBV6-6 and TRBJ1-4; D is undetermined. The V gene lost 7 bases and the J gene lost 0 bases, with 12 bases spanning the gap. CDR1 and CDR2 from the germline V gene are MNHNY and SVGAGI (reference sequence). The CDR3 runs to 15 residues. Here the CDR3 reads CASMTRRATNEKLFF. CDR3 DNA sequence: TGTGCCAGCATGACGAGGAGAGCAACTAATGAAAAACTGTTTTTT.

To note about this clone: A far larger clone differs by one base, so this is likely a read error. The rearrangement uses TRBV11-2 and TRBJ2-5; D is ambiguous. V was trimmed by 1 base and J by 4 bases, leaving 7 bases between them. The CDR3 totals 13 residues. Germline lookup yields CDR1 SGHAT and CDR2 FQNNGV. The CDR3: CASSLGTRETQYF. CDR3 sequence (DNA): TGTGCCAGCAGCTTAGGGACGCGAGAGACCCAGTACTTC.

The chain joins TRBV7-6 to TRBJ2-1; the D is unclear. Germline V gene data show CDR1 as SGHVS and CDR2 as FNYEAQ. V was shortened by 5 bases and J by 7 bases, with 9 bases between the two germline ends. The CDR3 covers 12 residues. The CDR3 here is CASSHQPNEQFF. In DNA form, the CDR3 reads TGTGCCAGCAGCCACCAGCCGAATGAGCAGTTCTTC.

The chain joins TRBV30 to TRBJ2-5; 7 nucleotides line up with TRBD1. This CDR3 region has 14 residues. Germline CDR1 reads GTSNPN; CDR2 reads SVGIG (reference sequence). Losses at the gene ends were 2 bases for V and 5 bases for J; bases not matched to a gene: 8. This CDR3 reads CAWSPSTGTETQYF. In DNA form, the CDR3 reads TGTGCCTGGAGTCCGTCGACAGGGACGGAGACCCAGTACTTC.

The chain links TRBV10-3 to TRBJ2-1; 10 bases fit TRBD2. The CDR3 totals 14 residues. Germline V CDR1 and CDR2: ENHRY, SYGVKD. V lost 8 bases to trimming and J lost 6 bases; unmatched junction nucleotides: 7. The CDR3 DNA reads TGTGCCATCGAAGGACTAGCGGAGATCAATGAGCAGTTCTTC. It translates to CAIEGLAEINEQFF.

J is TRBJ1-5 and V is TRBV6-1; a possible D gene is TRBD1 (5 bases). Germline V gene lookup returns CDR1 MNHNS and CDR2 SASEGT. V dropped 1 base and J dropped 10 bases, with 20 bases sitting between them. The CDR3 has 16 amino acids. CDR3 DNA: TGTGCCAGCAGTGAAGAAGGCGTTTGGGGGGATTTTCCCCAGCATTTT. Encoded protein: CASSEEGVWGDFPQHF.

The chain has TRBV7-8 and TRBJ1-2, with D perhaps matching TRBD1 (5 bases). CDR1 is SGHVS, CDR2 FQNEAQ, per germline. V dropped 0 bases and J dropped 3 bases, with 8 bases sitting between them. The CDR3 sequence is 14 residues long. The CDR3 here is CASSLAGTDYGYTF. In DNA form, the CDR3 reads TGTGCCAGCAGCTTAGCCGGGACGGACTATGGCTACACCTTC.

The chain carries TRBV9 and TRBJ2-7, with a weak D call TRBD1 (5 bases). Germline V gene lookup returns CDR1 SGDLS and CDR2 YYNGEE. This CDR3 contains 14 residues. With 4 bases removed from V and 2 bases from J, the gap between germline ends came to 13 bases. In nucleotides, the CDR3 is TGTGCCAGCAGCCTAGGGGATCAAACCTACGAGCAGTACTTC. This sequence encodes CASSLGDQTYEQYF.

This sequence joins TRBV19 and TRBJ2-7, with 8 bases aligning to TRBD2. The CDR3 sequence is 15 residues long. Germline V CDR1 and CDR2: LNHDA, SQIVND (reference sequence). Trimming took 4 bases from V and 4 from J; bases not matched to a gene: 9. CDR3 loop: CASSKLADVGYEQYF. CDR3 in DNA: TGTGCCAGTAGTAAACTAGCGGATGTTGGGTACGAGCAGTACTTC.

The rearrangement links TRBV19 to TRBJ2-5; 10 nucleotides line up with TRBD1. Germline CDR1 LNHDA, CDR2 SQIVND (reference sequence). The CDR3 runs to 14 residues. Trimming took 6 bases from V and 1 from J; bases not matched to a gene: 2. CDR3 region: CASRTGGPQETQYF. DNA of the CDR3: TGTGCCAGTAGGACAGGGGGCCCCCAAGAGACCCAGTACTTC. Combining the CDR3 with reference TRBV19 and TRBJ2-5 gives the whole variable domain DGGITQSPKYLFRKEGQNVTLSCEQNLNHDAMYWYRQDPGQGLRLIYYSQIVNDFQKGDIAEGYSVSREKKESFPLTVTSAQKNPTAFYLCASRTGGPQETQYFGPGTRLLVL.

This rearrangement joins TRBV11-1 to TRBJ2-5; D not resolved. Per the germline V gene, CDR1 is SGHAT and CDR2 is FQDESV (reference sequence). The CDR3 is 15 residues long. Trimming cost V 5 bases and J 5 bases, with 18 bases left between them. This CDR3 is CASSPLFEMGETQYF. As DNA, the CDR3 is TGTGCCAGCAGCCCCTTATTCGAGATGGGGGAGACCCAGTACTTC.

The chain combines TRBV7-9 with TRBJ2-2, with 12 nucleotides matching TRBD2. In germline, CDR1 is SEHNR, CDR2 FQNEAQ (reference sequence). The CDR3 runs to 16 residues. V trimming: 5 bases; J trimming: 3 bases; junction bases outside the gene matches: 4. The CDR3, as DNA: TGTGCCAGCAGCCTCAGACTAGCGGGGGACACCGGGGAGCTGTTTTTT. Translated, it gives CASSLRLAGDTGELFF.

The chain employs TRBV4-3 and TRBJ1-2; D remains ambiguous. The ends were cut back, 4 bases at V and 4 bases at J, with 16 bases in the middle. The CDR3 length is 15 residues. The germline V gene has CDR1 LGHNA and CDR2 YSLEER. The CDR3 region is CASSPLIGYSYGYTF. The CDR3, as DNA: TGCGCCAGCAGCCCCCTGATTGGGTATAGCTATGGCTACACCTTC.

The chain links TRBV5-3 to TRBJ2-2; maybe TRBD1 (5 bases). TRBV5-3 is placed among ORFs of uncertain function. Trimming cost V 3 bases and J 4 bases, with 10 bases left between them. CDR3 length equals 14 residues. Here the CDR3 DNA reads TGTGCCAGAAGCTGGGAACAGGTCACCGGGGAGCTGTTTTTT. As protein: CARSWEQVTGELFF.

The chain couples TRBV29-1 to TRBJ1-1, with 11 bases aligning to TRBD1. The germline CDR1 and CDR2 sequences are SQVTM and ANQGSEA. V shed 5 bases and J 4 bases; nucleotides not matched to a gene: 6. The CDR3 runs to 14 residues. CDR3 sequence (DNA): TGCAGCGTTCCCTGGACAGGGGGCTCCACTGAAGCTTTCTTT. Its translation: CSVPWTGGSTEAFF. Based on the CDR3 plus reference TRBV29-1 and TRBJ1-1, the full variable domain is SAVISQKPSRDICQRGTSLTIQCQVDSQVTMMFWYRQQPGQSLTLIATANQGSEATYESGFVIDKFPISRPNLTFSTLTVSNMSPEDSSIYLCSVPWTGGSTEAFFGQGTRLTVV.

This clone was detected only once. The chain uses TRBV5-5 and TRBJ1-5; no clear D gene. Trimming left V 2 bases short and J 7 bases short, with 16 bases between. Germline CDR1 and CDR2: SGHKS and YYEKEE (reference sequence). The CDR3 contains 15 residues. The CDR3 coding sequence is TGTGCCAGCAGCTTCCTCCCGGGCCCCGAACAGCCCCAGCATTTT. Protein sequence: CASSFLPGPEQPQHF.